This paragraph reports one T cell receptor (beta chain). No antigen is known for it. These data are taken from a study of T cell responses to AZD1222 COVID-19 vaccine. This table comes from immunoSEQ multiplex PCR, and its TCRdb copy is limited to in-frame clones, with some not included. The sample consists of around 80,000 clones, more than 85% of them appearing once. Notes on the study in general: There were repertoire samples only from the period after the peak T cell response.

The germline V gene encodes CDR1 SNHLY and CDR2 FYNNEI. The V end was cut by 4 bases, the J end by 7 bases, with 13 bases between. The CDR3 has 14 residues. The clonotype comes from an adult in good health. V and J are TRBV2 and TRBJ1-4, with D perhaps TRBD1 (5 bases). The starting material was peripheral blood, obtained on day 0 of AZD1222 vaccination. Here the CDR3 DNA reads TGTGCCAGCAGTGTAACAGGTTTCAGTGAAAAACTGTTTTTT. This translates into CASSVTGFSEKLFF.